The source of this T cell receptor beta chain is a study of identical twins. Study-level results: Within twin pairs, the out-of-frame alpha sequences they shared showed excess low generation probability.

The CDR3 consists of 15 residues. V was trimmed by 5 bases and J by 5 bases, leaving 13 bases between them. With respect to this clonotype: What it binds is unknown.

MiXCR, applied by TCRdb to the 5' RACE reads, yields one record per CDR3 protein. The data show about 470,000 distinct CDR3 sequences, with 20% to 25% seen just once and around 3% held by the top ten. The sample was also reused in another study, on T cells expressing NK-cell markers.

The V call is TRBV12-3 or TRBV12-4, the J call TRBJ1-6; D is possibly TRBD1 (6 bases). This clonotype was sampled from a woman younger than 35 in good health. The sequenced sample consisted of CD4+ T cells sorted from blood. CDR3 protein: CASSKWGLHNSPLHF. CDR3 DNA: TGTGCCAGCAGTAAATGGGGGCTCCATAATTCACCCCTCCACTTT.